The entry below gives a single T cell receptor beta chain sequence along with its context. CDR1 is KGHSH and CDR2 is LQKENI in the germline V gene. The CDR3 runs 14 residues. The J segment lost 6 bases and the V segment lost 2 bases, leaving 4 bases of the junction unmatched. This sample is drawn from a study of shared clonotypes between healthy human individuals. Positively selected for CCR7, the CD45RO-negative cells used as naive CD8 cells excluded terminally differentiated effector memory CD45RA+ cells. This table comes from immunoSEQ multiplex PCR, and its TCRdb copy is limited to in-frame clones, with some not included. In the table there are around 580,000 clones, roughly 98% of which are singletons.

This clonotype originated in a man younger than 40 in good health. Input material: naive CD8+ T cells sorted from blood. This chain links TRBV18 with TRBJ1-5; 7 positions agree with TRBD1. CDR3 nucleotide sequence: TGTGCCAGCTCACCAGACAGGGAAGGTCAGCCCCAGCATTTT. It is translated as CASSPDREGQPQHF.